These 32 T cell receptor beta chains share one sample of origin, sequenced in a study of CD8 T cells in Susac syndrome. Reverse transcription of 0.5 to 1 ug RNA was performed with random hexamers. TCRdb reanalysed the immunoSEQ multiplex PCR reads using MiXCR and keeps one entry per CDR3 protein. The table shows 300,000 or so distinct CDR3 sequences, with about 91% occurring only once. The sample consisted of CD4+ T cells from PBMCs. These receptors were taken from a human donor with multiple sclerosis.

The chain recombines TRBV29-1 with TRBJ1-1; 7 positions agree with TRBD1. The CDR3 covers 13 residues. J gave up 4 bases and V 6 bases, and 8 bases lay outside the gene matches. Germline V gives CDR1 SQVTM, CDR2 ANQGSEA. In DNA, the CDR3 is TGCAGCGTGCACAGGGGAGGAGGCACTGAAGCTTTCTTT. This sequence encodes CSVHRGGGTEAFF.

In this sample, this clonotype turned up once. In DNA, the CDR3 is TGTGCCAGTAACAATCAGCCCCAGCATTTT. Protein product: CASNNQPQHF. The chain joins TRBV6-2 or TRBV6-3 to TRBJ1-5; no reliable D call. V was shortened by 9 bases and J by 3 bases, with 3 bases between the two germline ends. The V gene's germline CDR1 is MNHEY and CDR2 SVGEGT. There are 10 residues in the CDR3.

This clonotype was detected a few times. V usage is TRBV7-2 and J usage is TRBJ2-7; no definite D call. CDR3 length equals 14 residues. From germline, CDR1 is SGHTA and CDR2 FQGNSA. V shed 6 bases and J shed 0 bases, with 12 bases lying between them. Here the CDR3 DNA reads TGTGCCAGCAGTCTCGGTCCACCCTCCTACGAGCAGTACTTC. This codes for CASSLGPPSYEQYF.

The chain couples TRBV20-1 to TRBJ2-1; 10 bases are shared with TRBD2. The V gene's germline CDR1 is DFQATT and CDR2 SNEGSKA (reference sequence). The CDR3 covers 15 residues. Germline trimming cut 8 bases from V and 3 bases from J; bases unmatched to any gene: 10. CDR3: CSCRGLAGVYNEQFF. CDR3 sequence (DNA): TGCAGTTGCCGGGGGCTAGCGGGAGTCTACAATGAGCAGTTCTTC.

This clonotype has only one observation. The V and J genes are TRBV6-4 and TRBJ2-5; tentative D call: TRBD2 (6 bases). Germline V gives CDR1 MRHNA, CDR2 SNTAGT. The CDR3 runs 13 residues. Trimming stripped 3 bases from V and 5 bases from J, with 10 bases between. The CDR3 nucleotides read TGTGCCAGCAGTGATGGAGGGGAGGAGACCCAGTACTTC. Translation gives CASSDGGEETQYF.

V is TRBV6-5 and J is TRBJ2-5; D not resolved. This CDR3 region has 12 residues. Trimming cost V 8 bases and J 5 bases, with 12 bases left between them. Germline CDR1 and CDR2: MNHEY and SVGAGI. This CDR3 reads CASGRARETQYF. The DNA for the CDR3 is TGTGCCAGCGGTCGAGCTCGGGAGACCCAGTACTTC.

The rearrangement joins TRBV30 to TRBJ2-1; TRBD2 aligns across 9 bases. Germline V gene data show CDR1 as GTSNPN and CDR2 as SVGIG (reference sequence). Trimming cost V 0 bases and J 0 bases; bases outside gene matches: 12. The CDR3 contains 19 residues. The CDR3 loop is CAWSVPSRPAGGSYNEQFF. Written as DNA, the CDR3 is TGTGCCTGGAGTGTACCTTCCCGCCCAGCGGGGGGCTCCTACAATGAGCAGTTCTTC.

This chain joins TRBV5-1 and TRBJ1-2, with D tentatively TRBD1 (6 bases). V shed 2 bases and J shed 1 base, with 15 bases lying between them. The CDR3 is 16 residues long. The V gene's germline CDR1 is SGHRS and CDR2 YFSETQ. The CDR3 region has the DNA TGCGCCAGCAGCTTTGACCCAGGGGTCCTTAACTATGGCTACACCTTC. Translated: CASSFDPGVLNYGYTF.

This chain links TRBV12-5 with TRBJ2-1; 10 bases match TRBD2. The CDR3 contains 15 residues. Per germline, CDR1 LGHNT and CDR2 FRNRAP. The J segment lost 2 bases and the V segment lost 6 bases, leaving 4 bases of the junction unmatched. CDR3 in amino acids: CASGAGTSAYNEQFF. The CDR3 region has the DNA TGTGCTAGTGGCGCCGGGACTAGCGCCTACAATGAGCAGTTCTTC.

V gene TRBV4-1 combines with J gene TRBJ2-1; 9 positions agree with TRBD2. Germline V gene sequence: CDR1 MGHRA, CDR2 YSYEKL. The CDR3 is 15 amino acids. With 2 bases clipped from V and 10 bases from J, the junction kept 9 bases outside the gene matches. Written as DNA, the CDR3 is TGCGCCAGCAGCCAAACTAGCGGGTTTAATGGCGAGCAGTTCTTC. It yields the protein CASSQTSGFNGEQFF.

The rearrangement joins TRBV9 to TRBJ2-5; D not resolved. V lost 0 bases and J lost 5, with 11 bases in between. The CDR3 has 14 amino acids. Per germline, CDR1 SGDLS and CDR2 YYNGEE. CDR3 in DNA: TGTGCCAGCAGCGTAGGATCAGGCCGGGAGACCCAGTACTTC. This gives the protein CASSVGSGRETQYF.

This rearrangement joins TRBV28 to TRBJ1-1; no clear D. Germline lookup yields CDR1 MDHEN and CDR2 SYDVKM. CDR3 length: 14 residues. V dropped 7 bases and J dropped 0 bases, with 12 bases sitting between them. Written as DNA, the CDR3 is TGTGCCAGCACCTTATCCAGGCTGAACACTGAAGCTTTCTTT. Its translation: CASTLSRLNTEAFF.

A few counts support this clonotype. The chain recombines TRBV6-5 with TRBJ1-1, with D hard to call. V was shortened by 2 bases and J by 2 bases, with 9 bases between the two germline ends. The germline CDR1 and CDR2 sequences are MNHEY and SVGAGI. The CDR3 spans 14 residues. The chain's CDR3 is CASSYGRANTEAFF. In DNA, the CDR3 is TGTGCCAGCAGTTACGGGCGGGCTAACACTGAAGCTTTCTTT.

This chain joins TRBV3-1 and TRBJ2-2; D is tentatively TRBD1 or TRBD2 (6 bases each). Germline V gene lookup returns CDR1 LGHDT and CDR2 YNNKEL (reference sequence). Trimming took 3 bases from V and 3 from J, leaving 14 bases between them. This CDR3 comprises 16 residues. The CDR3 loop reads CASSQFPGGHTGELFF. The DNA of the CDR3 is TGTGCCAGCAGCCAGTTTCCTGGGGGGCACACCGGGGAGCTGTTTTTT.

The rearrangement uses TRBV3-1 and TRBJ1-1; D is perhaps TRBD1 (5 bases). The V gene's germline CDR1 is LGHDT and CDR2 YNNKEL (reference sequence). V was pared by 5 bases and J by 4 bases, with 14 bases between. The CDR3 sequence is 14 residues long. The chain's CDR3 is CASSWPGGGTEAFF. DNA of the CDR3: TGTGCCAGCAGCTGGCCCGGTGGGGGCACTGAAGCTTTCTTT. The full variable domain, rest sourced from reference TRBV3-1 and TRBJ1-1, is DTAVSQTPKYLVTQMGNDKSIKCEQNLGHDTMYWYKQDSKKFLKIMFSYNNKELIINETVPNRFSPKSPDKAHLNLHINSLELGDSAVYFCASSWPGGGTEAFFGQGTRLTVV.

The V call is TRBV5-6, the J call TRBJ2-1; perhaps TRBD1 as D (5 bases). The V end was cut by 2 bases, the J end by 3 bases, with 12 bases between. The CDR3 has 15 amino acids. The germline gives CDR1 SGHDT, CDR2 YYEEEE. CDR3 in DNA: TGTGCCAGCAGCTTCTGGGGCTTAGACTACAATGAGCAGTTCTTC. Its protein product is CASSFWGLDYNEQFF.

The chain uses TRBV5-4 and TRBJ2-5; D call uncertain. This CDR3 spans 14 amino acids. The V end was cut by 2 bases, the J end by 1 base, with 9 bases between. CDR1 is SGHNT, CDR2 YYREEE, per germline (reference sequence). CDR3 DNA sequence: TGTGCCAGCAGCTTCCGACGGGCCCAAGAGACCCAGTACTTC. This sequence encodes CASSFRRAQETQYF.

The J gene is TRBJ2-5, the V gene TRBV10-3; D is unclear. In germline, CDR1 is ENHRY, CDR2 SYGVKD. Between the trimmed V and J ends, which lost 0 bases and 5 bases, there was a span of 7 bases. The CDR3 sequence is 13 residues long. This CDR3 is CAISESLGETQYF. The CDR3 DNA reads TGTGCCATCAGTGAGTCTCTCGGGGAGACCCAGTACTTC.

This clonotype was counted between two and nine times. The genes are TRBV30 and TRBJ1-2, with D perhaps TRBD1 (5 bases). Germline loops: CDR1 GTSNPN, CDR2 SVGIG (reference sequence). The CDR3 length is 13 residues. V was pared by 2 bases and J by 8 bases, with 15 bases between. This CDR3 reads CAWSKTGVKGYTF. The DNA of the CDR3 is TGTGCCTGGAGTAAGACGGGGGTAAAGGGCTACACCTTC.

This chain connects TRBV19 to TRBJ2-7; D gene ambiguous. Trimming shortened V by 3 bases and J by 4 bases, and 13 bases separated the two germline ends. Germline loops: CDR1 LNHDA, CDR2 SQIVND (reference sequence). The CDR3 runs 14 residues. The CDR3 DNA follows: TGTGCCAGTAGTATCGATATCGGCAGTTACGAGCAGTACTTC. Translating it yields CASSIDIGSYEQYF.

The CDR3 nucleotides read TGTGCCAGCAGCCTCCAGCTAGCGGATCAAGAGACCCAGTACTTC. As protein: CASSLQLADQETQYF. The rearrangement uses TRBV3-1 and TRBJ2-5; 7 bases are shared with TRBD2. Germline CDR1 LGHDT, CDR2 YNNKEL (reference sequence). CDR3 size: 15 residues. V dropped 4 bases and J dropped 2; count of bases not matched to a gene: 7.

The gene calls are TRBV29-1 and TRBJ2-3; TRBD2 matches at 7 bases. The CDR3 is 12 residues long. The germline CDR1 and CDR2 sequences are SQVTM and ANQGSEA. V was pared by 7 bases and J by 6 bases, with 7 bases of the junction left unmatched. CDR3 DNA sequence: TGCAGCGCCGAGACTAGCAGGGATACGCAGTATTTT. Protein sequence: CSAETSRDTQYF.

A few counts support this clonotype. The chain links TRBV12-3 or TRBV12-4 to TRBJ2-6; D unresolved. Trimming took 2 bases from V and 0 from J, leaving 5 bases between them. This CDR3 is 15 amino acids long. CDR3 in DNA: TGTGCCAGCAGTTTACGTCCCTCTGGGGCCAACGTCCTGACTTTC. It encodes CASSLRPSGANVLTF.

The chain couples TRBV20-1 to TRBJ2-1, with a possible D match to TRBD2 (6 bases). Trimming took 6 bases from V and 8 from J, leaving 29 bases between them. This CDR3 has 17 residues. CDR1 is DFQATT, CDR2 SNEGSKA, per germline (reference sequence). The CDR3 reads CSARPVRRAVLLDEQFF. CDR3 DNA: TGCAGTGCCCGACCCGTGAGGAGGGCGGTTTTGTTGGATGAGCAGTTCTTC.

This chain links TRBV7-2 with TRBJ2-5; D uncertain. The CDR3 has 14 amino acids. V lost 5 bases to trimming and J lost 2 bases, with 12 bases between them. Germline values: CDR1 SGHTA, CDR2 FQGNSA. CDR3 region: CASSPHPGQETQYF. In DNA form, the CDR3 reads TGTGCCAGCAGCCCCCATCCTGGTCAAGAGACCCAGTACTTC. Looking up the rest from reference TRBV7-2 and TRBJ2-5 gives the full variable domain: GAGVSQSPSNKVTEKGKDVELRCDPISGHTALYWYRQSLGQGLEFLIYFQGNSAPDKSGLPSDRFSAERTGGSVSTLTIQRTQQEDSAVYLCASSPHPGQETQYFGPGTRLLVL.

V and J are TRBV20-1 and TRBJ1-5; TRBD1 agrees at 8 bases. The CDR3 is 13 residues long. V was clipped by 3 bases and J by 5 bases; unmatched bases: 3. The germline CDR1 and CDR2 sequences are DFQATT and SNEGSKA (reference sequence). The CDR3 spells CSARDRAYQPQHF. CDR3 sequence (DNA): TGCAGTGCTAGGGACAGGGCCTATCAGCCCCAGCATTTT.

The gene calls are TRBV10-1 and TRBJ1-5, with D hard to call. CDR1 is WNHNN, CDR2 SYGVQD, per germline (reference sequence). V was clipped by 11 bases and J by 7 bases, with 21 bases between them. The CDR3 is 14 amino acids. DNA of the CDR3: TGCGCCCCCATTCTATCCGCATCGGGGCAGCCCCAGCATTTT. Protein: CAPILSASGQPQHF.

V and J are TRBV7-2 and TRBJ1-1; TRBD1 might be the D (5 bases). CDR1 and CDR2 from the germline V gene are SGHTA and FQGNSA. The CDR3 is 16 amino acids. V dropped 2 bases and J dropped 5 bases, with 18 bases sitting between them. The CDR3 is CASSLRGVRDFTEAFF. CDR3 DNA: TGTGCCAGCAGCTTACGGGGGGTACGGGATTTTACTGAAGCTTTCTTT.

This clonotype was seen just once. The rearrangement uses TRBV4-2 and TRBJ2-4; 7 nucleotides align to TRBD2. J lost 0 bases, V lost 0 bases, and 5 bases had no gene match. Germline V gene lookup returns CDR1 LGHNA and CDR2 YNFKEQ. This CDR3 contains 17 residues. The CDR3 protein is CASSQDGDYGAKNIQYF. CDR3 in DNA: TGTGCCAGCAGCCAAGATGGGGACTATGGAGCCAAAAACATTCAGTACTTC.

The chain combines TRBV7-8 with TRBJ2-2; possible D gene TRBD2, 6 bases. Germline assignment: CDR1 SGHVS and CDR2 FQNEAQ. V lost 1 base and J 6 bases, leaving 9 bases between the germline ends. The CDR3 totals 14 residues. The CDR3 spells CASSLVWGAGELFF. DNA of the CDR3: TGTGCCAGCAGCTTAGTTTGGGGGGCCGGGGAGCTGTTTTTT.

J is TRBJ2-2 and V is TRBV2; D is tentatively TRBD1 or TRBD2 (5 bases each). The ends were cut back, 8 bases at V and 6 bases at J, with 19 bases in the middle. The CDR3 spans 15 residues. Per the germline V gene, CDR1 is SNHLY and CDR2 is FYNNEI. This chain's CDR3 is CASSSQALGPGELFF. The CDR3, as DNA: TGTGCCAGCTCTAGCCAGGCCCTGGGGCCCGGGGAGCTGTTTTTT.

V gene TRBV6-6 combines with J gene TRBJ2-4; D is possibly TRBD1 (6 bases). The germline CDR1 and CDR2 sequences are MNHNY and SVGAGI (reference sequence). V lost 2 bases and J 7 bases, leaving 15 bases between the germline ends. The CDR3 totals 15 residues. The CDR3 nucleotides are TGTGCCAGCAGTTACCACAGGGTTGGCCGCAACATTCAGTACTTC. Translation: CASSYHRVGRNIQYF.